A single T cell receptor beta chain is shown here with its context. The CDR3 has 14 amino acids. With V trimmed by 6 bases and J by 9 bases, 7 bases remained unmatched. CDR1 is LNHDA and CDR2 is SQIVND in the germline V gene (reference sequence). Assignments of participants to cohorts depended upon their own reported clinical history. Either two negative PCRs, clearance, or symptom resolution qualified Cohort 3 donors as recovered. TCRdb's copy holds only in-frame clones and misses some; the assay was immunoSEQ multiplex PCR. The sample holds about 200,000 clones, roughly 85% seen once. This record belongs to a study of blood T cell repertoires in COVID-19. Looking at the study overall: Material from acute and convalescent COVID-19 was sourced from the United States, Italy and Spain. T cells, B-cell-depleted T cells, or PBMCs provided the cDNA or gDNA that served as material.

Sequenced sample: PBMCs or T cells enriched from blood (not recorded which). This receptor was identified in a man aged 40-50 years who had recovered from COVID-19. The chain links TRBV19 to TRBJ1-6; 8 bases map to TRBD1. The CDR3 spells CASSRQGTGSPLHF. DNA of the CDR3: TGTGCCAGTAGCCGACAGGGGACGGGTTCACCCCTCCACTTT.